These 5 T cell receptor beta chains came from one sample sequenced in a study of blood T cells in healthy people across ages. Then a second PCR, running about 6 to 12 cycles, was carried out with a sample-barcoded 5' primer and a J-beta primer mix. TCRdb ran MiXCR on the 5' RACE reads and lists one entry per CDR3 protein. The profile shows around 750,000 distinct CDR3 sequences, about 55% of them singletons. Source material: blood. These receptor sequences come from a man older than 75 in good health.

V is TRBV5-1 and J is TRBJ2-7; perhaps TRBD2 as D (5 bases). The DNA end favors TRBJ2-5, so the J call may be wrong. CDR1 SGHRS and CDR2 YFSETQ come from the germline V gene. The CDR3 runs 13 residues. The CDR3 DNA sequence: TGCGCCAGCAGCAGGATTCCGGGGGAGACCCAGTACTTC. It codes for CASSRIPGETQYF.

This chain uses TRBV27 with TRBJ1-6, with TRBD1 matching 7 bases. With 3 bases clipped from V and 13 bases from J, the junction kept 12 bases outside the gene matches. Germline loops: CDR1 MNHEY, CDR2 SMNVEV (reference sequence). This CDR3 is built from 15 residues. The DNA of the CDR3 is TGTGCCAGCAGTTTGTTGGCACAGGGGCTGTCCCCCCTCCACTTT. This translates into CASSLLAQGLSPLHF.

V and J are TRBV14 and TRBJ2-1; 9 bases map to TRBD2. With V trimmed by 1 base and J by 2 bases, 12 bases remained unmatched. The germline V gene encodes CDR1 SGHDN and CDR2 FVKESK. The CDR3 is 19 residues long. The chain's CDR3 is CASSQVFSAGGTPYNEQFF. The CDR3, as DNA: TGTGCCAGCAGCCAAGTTTTTTCGGCGGGAGGGACTCCCTACAATGAGCAGTTCTTC.

The rearrangement uses TRBV7-8 and TRBJ2-2; no firm D call. V lost 2 bases and J 1 base, leaving 11 bases between the germline ends. The V gene's germline CDR1 is SGHVS and CDR2 FQNEAQ. This CDR3 region has 16 residues. The CDR3 spells CASSLRDTMNTGELFF. CDR3 in DNA: TGTGCCAGCAGCTTACGAGACACGATGAACACCGGGGAGCTGTTTTTT.

The chain joins TRBV5-1 to TRBJ2-4; D gene unclear. The J call is uncertain, as TRBJ2-7 better fits the DNA end. CDR1 is SGHRS, CDR2 YFSETQ, per germline. The CDR3 is 11 amino acids. CDR3 DNA: TGCGCCAGCAGCTTCAAGGACGAGCAGTACTTC. As protein: CASSFKDEQYF.